These 5 T cell receptor beta chains came from one sample sequenced in a study of blood T cell repertoires in COVID-19. Measured with immunoSEQ multiplex PCR; TCRdb has only the in-frame clones, and not every one. The repertoire has around 74,000 clones, more than 90% of them found once; the top ten carry roughly 15%. The sequenced sample consisted of peripheral blood. The origin of the receptors is a woman at least 80 years old with active or convalescent COVID-19.

This chain links TRBV7-9 with TRBJ1-1; a possible D gene is TRBD1 (6 bases). The germline V gene has CDR1 SEHNR and CDR2 FQNEAQ (reference sequence). Trimming pared 3 bases from V and 11 bases from J, leaving 19 bases between. The CDR3 consists of 14 residues. The CDR3 bases are TGTGCCAGCAGCTTTCTAACAGGGATATTGGAGGCTTTCTTT. Translation gives CASSFLTGILEAFF. Full variable domain (missing parts from reference TRBV7-9 and TRBJ1-1): DTGVSQNPRHKITKRGQNVTFRCDPISEHNRLYWYRQTLGQGPEFLTYFQNEAQLEKSRLLSDRFSAERPKGSFSTLEIQRTEQGDSAMYLCASSFLTGILEAFFGQGTRLTVV.

The V and J genes are TRBV27 and TRBJ1-5; D is perhaps TRBD1 (6 bases). Between the trimmed V and J ends, which lost 5 bases and 4 bases, there was a span of 9 bases. In germline, CDR1 is MNHEY, CDR2 SMNVEV (reference sequence). This CDR3 is built from 13 residues. The CDR3 region is CASSGTGNQPQHF. The CDR3 DNA reads TGTGCCAGCAGTGGTACAGGGAATCAGCCCCAGCATTTT.

V gene TRBV11-3 combines with J gene TRBJ2-7; the match to TRBD2 covers 9 bases. Germline values: CDR1 SGHNT, CDR2 YENEEA. V lost 8 bases to trimming and J lost 6 bases; unmatched junction nucleotides: 5. The CDR3 is made up of 12 amino acids. The CDR3 sequence: CASQSTSGEQYF. For the CDR3, the DNA is TGTGCCAGCCAGTCGACTAGCGGCGAGCAGTACTTC.

This chain links TRBV2 with TRBJ2-7; 10 positions agree with TRBD2. The CDR3 has 15 residues. V shed 5 bases, J shed 0 bases, and the junction held 4 bases outside the gene matches. Germline loops: CDR1 SNHLY, CDR2 FYNNEI. This chain's CDR3 is CASSRTSGDSYEQYF. The CDR3 nucleotides read TGTGCCAGCAGTCGGACTAGCGGAGACTCCTACGAGCAGTACTTC.

The chain joins TRBV7-6 to TRBJ2-6, with D tentatively TRBD1 (5 bases). The CDR3 is 15 amino acids. The V end lost 3 bases, the J end lost 0 bases, and 6 bases lay between the germline ends. From germline, CDR1 is SGHVS and CDR2 FNYEAQ. The CDR3 protein is CASSLGPSGANVLTF. In DNA form, the CDR3 reads TGTGCCAGCAGCTTGGGGCCCTCTGGGGCCAACGTCCTGACTTTC.